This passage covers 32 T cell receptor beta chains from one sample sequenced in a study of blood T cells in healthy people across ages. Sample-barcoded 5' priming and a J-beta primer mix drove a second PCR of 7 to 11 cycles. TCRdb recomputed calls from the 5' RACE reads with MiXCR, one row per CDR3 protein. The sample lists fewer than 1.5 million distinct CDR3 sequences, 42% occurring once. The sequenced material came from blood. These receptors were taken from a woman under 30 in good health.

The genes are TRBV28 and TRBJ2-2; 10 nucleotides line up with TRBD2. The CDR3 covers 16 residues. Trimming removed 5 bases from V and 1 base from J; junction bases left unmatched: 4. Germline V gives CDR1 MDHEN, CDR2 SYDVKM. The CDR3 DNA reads TGTGCCAGCAGTGATACTAGCGGGATGAACACCGGGGAGCTGTTTTTT. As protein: CASSDTSGMNTGELFF. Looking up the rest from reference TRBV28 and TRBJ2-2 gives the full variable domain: DVKVTQSSRYLVKRTGEKVFLECVQDMDHENMFWYRQDPGLGLRLIYFSYDVKMKEKGDIPEGYSVSREKKERFSLILESASTNQTSMYLCASSDTSGMNTGELFFGEGSRLTVL.

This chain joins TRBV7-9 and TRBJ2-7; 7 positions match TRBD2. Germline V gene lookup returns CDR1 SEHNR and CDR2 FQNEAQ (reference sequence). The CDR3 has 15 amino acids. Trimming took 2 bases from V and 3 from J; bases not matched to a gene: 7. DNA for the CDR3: TGTGCCAGCAGCTTATTTAAAGGGACTATCTACGAGCAGTACTTC. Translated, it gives CASSLFKGTIYEQYF.

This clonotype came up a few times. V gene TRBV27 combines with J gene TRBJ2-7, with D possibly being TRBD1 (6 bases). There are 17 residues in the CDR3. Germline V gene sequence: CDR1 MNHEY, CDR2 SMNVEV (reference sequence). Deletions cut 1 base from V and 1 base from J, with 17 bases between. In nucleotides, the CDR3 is TGTGCCAGCAGTTTATTCCCCAACCCGAGGGGGTCCTACGAGCAGTACTTC. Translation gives CASSLFPNPRGSYEQYF.

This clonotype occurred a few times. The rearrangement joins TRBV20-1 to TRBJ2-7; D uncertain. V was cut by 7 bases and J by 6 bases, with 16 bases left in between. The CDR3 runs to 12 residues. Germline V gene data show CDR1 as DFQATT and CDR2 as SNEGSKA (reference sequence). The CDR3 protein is CSVMGSLGEQYF. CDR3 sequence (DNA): TGCAGTGTCATGGGCAGCTTAGGCGAGCAGTACTTC.

The CDR3 sequence is CASSQVTGLPYEQYF. Written as DNA, the CDR3 is TGCGCCAGCAGCCAAGTAACTGGTTTACCCTACGAGCAGTACTTC. The chain joins TRBV4-1 to TRBJ2-7, with unresolved D. Germline CDR1 reads MGHRA; CDR2 reads YSYEKL. V was shortened by 1 base and J by 2 bases, with 12 bases between the two germline ends. The CDR3 sequence is 15 residues long.

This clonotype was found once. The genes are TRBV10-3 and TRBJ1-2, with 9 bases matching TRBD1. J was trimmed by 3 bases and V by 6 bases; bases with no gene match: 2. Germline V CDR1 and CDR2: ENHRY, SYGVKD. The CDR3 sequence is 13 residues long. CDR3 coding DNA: TGTGCCATCAGGCGACAGGGGGACTATGGCTACACCTTC. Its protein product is CAIRRQGDYGYTF.

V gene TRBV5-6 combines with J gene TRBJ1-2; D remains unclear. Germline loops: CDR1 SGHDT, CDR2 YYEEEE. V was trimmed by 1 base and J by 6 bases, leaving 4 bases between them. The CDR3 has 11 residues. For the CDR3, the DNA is TGTGCCAGCAGCTTGAAAAATGGCTACACCTTC. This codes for CASSLKNGYTF.

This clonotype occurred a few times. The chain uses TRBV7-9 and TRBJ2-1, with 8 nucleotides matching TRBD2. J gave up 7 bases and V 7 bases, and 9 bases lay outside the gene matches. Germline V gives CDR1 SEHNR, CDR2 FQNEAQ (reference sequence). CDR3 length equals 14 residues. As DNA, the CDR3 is TGTGCCAGCACATTTGCGGGGGGCGGGAATGAGCAGTTCTTC. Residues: CASTFAGGGNEQFF. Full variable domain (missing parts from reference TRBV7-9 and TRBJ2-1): DTGVSQNPRHKITKRGQNVTFRCDPISEHNRLYWYRQTLGQGPEFLTYFQNEAQLEKSRLLSDRFSAERPKGSFSTLEIQRTEQGDSAMYLCASTFAGGGNEQFFGPGTRLTVL.

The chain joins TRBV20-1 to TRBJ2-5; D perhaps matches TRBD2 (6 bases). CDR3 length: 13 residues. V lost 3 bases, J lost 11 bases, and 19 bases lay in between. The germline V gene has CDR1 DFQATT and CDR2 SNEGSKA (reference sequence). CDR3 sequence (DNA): TGCAGTGCTAGGAAAGGACGGGGGAATGAGCAGTACTTC. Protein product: CSARKGRGNEQYF.

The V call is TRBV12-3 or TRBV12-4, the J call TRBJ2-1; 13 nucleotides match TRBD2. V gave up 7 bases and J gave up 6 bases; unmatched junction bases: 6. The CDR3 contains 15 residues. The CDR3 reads CASTPGLAGANEQFF. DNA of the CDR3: TGTGCCAGCACCCCCGGACTAGCGGGAGCCAATGAGCAGTTCTTC.

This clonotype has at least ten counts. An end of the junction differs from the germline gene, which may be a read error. The CDR3 sequence: CASSLVEYNEQFF. The CDR3 nucleotides are TGCGCCAGCAGCTTGGTGGAGTACAATGAGCAGTTCTTC. The chain employs TRBV7-7 and TRBJ2-1; D is unclear. Per germline, CDR1 SSHAT and CDR2 FNYEAQ (reference sequence). The CDR3 totals 13 residues.

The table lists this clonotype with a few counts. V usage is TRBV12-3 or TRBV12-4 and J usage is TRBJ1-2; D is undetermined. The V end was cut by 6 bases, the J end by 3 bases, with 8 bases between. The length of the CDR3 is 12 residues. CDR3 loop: CASSTDYYGYTF. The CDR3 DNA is TGTGCCAGCAGCACAGATTACTATGGCTACACCTTC.

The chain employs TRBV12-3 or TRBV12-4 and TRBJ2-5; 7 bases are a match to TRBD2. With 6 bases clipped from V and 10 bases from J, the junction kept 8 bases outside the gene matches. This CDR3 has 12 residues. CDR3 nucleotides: TGTGCCAGCAGCCAGACCCCTAGCGGCCAGTACTTC. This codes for CASSQTPSGQYF.

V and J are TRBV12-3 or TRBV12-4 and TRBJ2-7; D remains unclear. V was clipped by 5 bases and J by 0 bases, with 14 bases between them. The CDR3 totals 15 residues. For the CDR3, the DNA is TGTGCCAGCAGTCCCACCGACTGGAGCTCCTACGAGCAGTACTTC. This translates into CASSPTDWSSYEQYF.

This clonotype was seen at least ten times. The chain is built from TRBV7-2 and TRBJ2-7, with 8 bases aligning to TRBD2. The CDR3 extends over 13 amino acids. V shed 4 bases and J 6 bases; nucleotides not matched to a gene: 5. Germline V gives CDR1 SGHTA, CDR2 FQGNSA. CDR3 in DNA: TGTGCCAGCAGCTCCGGGACTAGTGGCGAGCAGTACTTC. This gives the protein CASSSGTSGEQYF.

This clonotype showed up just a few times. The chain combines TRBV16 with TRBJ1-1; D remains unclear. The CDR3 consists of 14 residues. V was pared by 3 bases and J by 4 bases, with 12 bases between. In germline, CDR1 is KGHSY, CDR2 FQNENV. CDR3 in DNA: TGTGCCAGCAGCCATCCCGTGGGAGGCACTGAAGCTTTCTTT. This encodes CASSHPVGGTEAFF.

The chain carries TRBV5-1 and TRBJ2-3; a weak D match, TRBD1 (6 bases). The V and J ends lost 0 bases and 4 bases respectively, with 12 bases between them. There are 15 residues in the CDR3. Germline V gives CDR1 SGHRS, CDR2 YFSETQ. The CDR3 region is CASSLAETGPDTQYF. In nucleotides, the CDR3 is TGCGCCAGCAGCTTGGCCGAGACAGGACCAGATACGCAGTATTTT.

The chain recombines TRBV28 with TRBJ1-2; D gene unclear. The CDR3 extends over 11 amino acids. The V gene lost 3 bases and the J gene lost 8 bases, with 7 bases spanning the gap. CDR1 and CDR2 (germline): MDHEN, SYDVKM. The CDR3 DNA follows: TGTGCCAGCAGTTTCAAAGGGGGCTACACCTTC. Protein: CASSFKGGYTF.

In DNA form, the CDR3 reads TGCAGAGGAGGCGGGAGGAGGGGTGAGCAGTTCTTC. As protein: CRGGGRRGEQFF. The chain is built from TRBV20-1 and TRBJ2-1, with TRBD2 identical over 8 bases. Germline lookup yields CDR1 DFQATT and CDR2 SNEGSKA (reference sequence). The CDR3 is 12 amino acids.

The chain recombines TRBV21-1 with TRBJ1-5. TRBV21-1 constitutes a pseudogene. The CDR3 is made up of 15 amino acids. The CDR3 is CASSKVNQGNQPQHF. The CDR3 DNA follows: TGTGCCAGCAGCAAAGTAAACCAGGGCAATCAGCCCCAGCATTTT.

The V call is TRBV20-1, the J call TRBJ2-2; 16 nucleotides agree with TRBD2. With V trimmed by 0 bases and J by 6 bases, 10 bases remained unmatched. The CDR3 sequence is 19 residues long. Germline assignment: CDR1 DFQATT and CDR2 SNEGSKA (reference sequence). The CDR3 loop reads CSARDGGLAGGRRSGELFF. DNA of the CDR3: TGCAGTGCTAGAGATGGGGGACTAGCGGGAGGGCGAAGGTCCGGGGAGCTGTTTTTT.

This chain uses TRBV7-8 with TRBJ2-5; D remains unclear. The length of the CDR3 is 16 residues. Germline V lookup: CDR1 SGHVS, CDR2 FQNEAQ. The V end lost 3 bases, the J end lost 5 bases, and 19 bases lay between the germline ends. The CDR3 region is CASSFSPLGLQETQYF. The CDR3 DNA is TGTGCCAGCAGCTTTAGCCCGTTGGGCCTGCAGGAGACCCAGTACTTC.

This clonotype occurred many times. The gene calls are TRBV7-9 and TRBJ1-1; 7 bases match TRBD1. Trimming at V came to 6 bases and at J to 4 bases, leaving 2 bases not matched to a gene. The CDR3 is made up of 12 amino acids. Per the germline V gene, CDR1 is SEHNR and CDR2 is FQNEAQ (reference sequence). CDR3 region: CASRRGPTEAFF. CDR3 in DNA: TGTGCCAGCAGGAGGGGGCCCACTGAAGCTTTCTTT.

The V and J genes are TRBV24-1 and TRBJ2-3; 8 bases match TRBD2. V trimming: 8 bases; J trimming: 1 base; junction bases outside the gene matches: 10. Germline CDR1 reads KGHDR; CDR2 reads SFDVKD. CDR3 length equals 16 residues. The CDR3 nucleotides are TGTGCCACCAACGTCGAGGCGGGAGGAGGCACAGATACGCAGTATTTT. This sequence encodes CATNVEAGGGTDTQYF.

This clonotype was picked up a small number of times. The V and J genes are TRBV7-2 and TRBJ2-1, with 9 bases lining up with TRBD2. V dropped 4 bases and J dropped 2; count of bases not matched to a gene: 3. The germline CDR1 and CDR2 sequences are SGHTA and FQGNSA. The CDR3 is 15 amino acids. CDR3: CASSSAGGAYNEQFF. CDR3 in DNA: TGTGCCAGCAGCTCAGCGGGAGGCGCCTACAATGAGCAGTTCTTC.

This CDR3 is CASSFGTSLLEGSYNEQFF. The CDR3 DNA follows: TGTGCCAGCAGCTTCGGGACTAGCCTCCTAGAAGGCTCCTACAATGAGCAGTTCTTC. The rearrangement joins TRBV7-9 to TRBJ2-1; 9 positions agree with TRBD2. This CDR3 has 19 amino acids. V was clipped by 3 bases and J by 0 bases; unmatched bases: 12. Germline-derived CDR1 and CDR2 are SEHNR and FQNEAQ (reference sequence). The full variable domain, rest sourced from reference TRBV7-9 and TRBJ2-1, is DTGVSQNPRHKITKRGQNVTFRCDPISEHNRLYWYRQTLGQGPEFLTYFQNEAQLEKSRLLSDRFSAERPKGSFSTLEIQRTEQGDSAMYLCASSFGTSLLEGSYNEQFFGPGTRLTVL.

CDR3 in amino acids: CASSYSTGKGEAFF. The CDR3 DNA reads as TGTGCCAGCAGTTACTCGACAGGGAAGGGTGAAGCTTTCTTT. This chain joins TRBV6-6 and TRBJ1-1; 7 bases align to TRBD1. Germline lookup yields CDR1 MNHNY and CDR2 SVGAGI (reference sequence). The J segment lost 7 bases and the V segment lost 0 bases, leaving 5 bases of the junction unmatched. This CDR3 contains 14 residues.

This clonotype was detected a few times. The CDR3 DNA sequence: TGTGCCAGCAGCGACAGCCTTAGGGATCAGCCCCAGCATTTT. This sequence encodes CASSDSLRDQPQHF. The V and J genes are TRBV7-9 and TRBJ1-5, with a possible D match to TRBD1 (5 bases). The V end lost 5 bases, the J end lost 5 bases, and 13 bases lay between the germline ends. Per germline, CDR1 SEHNR and CDR2 FQNEAQ (reference sequence). CDR3 length equals 14 residues.

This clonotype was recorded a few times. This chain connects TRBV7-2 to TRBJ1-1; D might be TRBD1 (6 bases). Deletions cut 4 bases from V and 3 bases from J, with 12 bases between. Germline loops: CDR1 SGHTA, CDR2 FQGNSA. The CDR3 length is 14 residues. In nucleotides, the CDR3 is TGTGCCAGCAGCTGGACAGTAGGGGACACTGAAGCTTTCTTT. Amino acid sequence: CASSWTVGDTEAFF.

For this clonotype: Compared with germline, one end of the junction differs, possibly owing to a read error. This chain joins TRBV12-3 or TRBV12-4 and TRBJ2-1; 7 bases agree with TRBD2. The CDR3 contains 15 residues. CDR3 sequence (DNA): TGTGTCAGCAGTGCCACCCGGGCGGGAGTTAATGAGCAGTTCTTC. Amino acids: CVSSATRAGVNEQFF.

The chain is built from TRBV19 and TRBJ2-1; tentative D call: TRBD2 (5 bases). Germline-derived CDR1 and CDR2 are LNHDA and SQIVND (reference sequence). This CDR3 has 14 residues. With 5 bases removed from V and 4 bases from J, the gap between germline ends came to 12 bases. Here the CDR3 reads CASSPQDSYNEQFF. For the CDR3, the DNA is TGTGCCAGTAGTCCCCAGGACTCGTACAATGAGCAGTTCTTC. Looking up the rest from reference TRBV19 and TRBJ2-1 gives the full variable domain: DGGITQSPKYLFRKEGQNVTLSCEQNLNHDAMYWYRQDPGQGLRLIYYSQIVNDFQKGDIAEGYSVSREKKESFPLTVTSAQKNPTAFYLCASSPQDSYNEQFFGPGTRLTVL.

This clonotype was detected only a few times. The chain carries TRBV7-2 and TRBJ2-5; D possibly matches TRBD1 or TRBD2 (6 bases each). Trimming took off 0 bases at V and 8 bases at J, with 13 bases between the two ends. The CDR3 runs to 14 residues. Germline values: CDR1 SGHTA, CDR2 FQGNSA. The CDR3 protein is CASSLAHPGATQYF. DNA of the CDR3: TGTGCCAGCAGCTTAGCGCACCCGGGGGCTACCCAGTACTTC.